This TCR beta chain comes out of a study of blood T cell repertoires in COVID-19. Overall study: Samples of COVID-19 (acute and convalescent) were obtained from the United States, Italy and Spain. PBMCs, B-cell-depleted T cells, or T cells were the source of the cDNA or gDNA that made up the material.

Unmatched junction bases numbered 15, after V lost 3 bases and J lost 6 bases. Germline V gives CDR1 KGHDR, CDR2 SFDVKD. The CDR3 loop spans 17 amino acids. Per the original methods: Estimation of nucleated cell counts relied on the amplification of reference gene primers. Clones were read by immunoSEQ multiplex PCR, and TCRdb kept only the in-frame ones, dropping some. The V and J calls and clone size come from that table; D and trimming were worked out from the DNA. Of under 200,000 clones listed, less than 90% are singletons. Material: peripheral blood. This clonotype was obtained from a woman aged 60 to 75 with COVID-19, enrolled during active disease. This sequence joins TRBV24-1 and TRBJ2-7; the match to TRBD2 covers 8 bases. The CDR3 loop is CATSDAAGGGSLSEQYF. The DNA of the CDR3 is TGTGCCACCAGTGATGCCGCGGGGGGCGGGAGCTTAAGCGAGCAGTACTTC.